This T cell receptor beta chain is drawn from a study of Tregs in tolerant kidney transplant recipients. Findings of the study overall: Changing PCR primers prevented nucleotide comparison between some patients' samples.

Trimming took off 3 bases at V and 1 base at J, with 9 bases between the two ends. Germline CDR1 and CDR2: SQVTM and ANQGSEA. The CDR3 loop spans 13 amino acids. As to this clone: The antigen remains unidentified. Read coverage stops 3 residues before the CDR3 terminus; the germline J gene supplies the remainder.

Repertoires were generated with immunoSEQ multiplex PCR, while TCRdb's copy carries only in-frame clones and drops some. This table lists about 52,000 clones. The J gene is TRBJ1-1, the V gene TRBV29-1; no firm D call. The material was CD4+ T cells from blood, obtained before the transplant. The origin of this receptor is a human donor who received a combined kidney and bone marrow transplant. Incomplete CDR3 DNA: TGCAGCGTTGAGAACACCCGGAACACTGAA. Its translation is CSVENTRNTE. The whole CDR3 sequence reads CSVENTRNTEAFF.